This is a list of T cell receptor beta chains from one sample in a study of vaccination effects on CD4 cells after COVID-19. Their target antigens are unknown. Assay: immunoSEQ multiplex PCR; the TCRdb copy retains only in-frame clones and omits some. The table has approximately 70,000 clones, about four fifths seen once. The specimen was CD4+ T cells from PBMCs cultured with HCoV-NL63 spike peptides, collected before COVID-19 vaccination. The receptors here all came from a human donor who received a COVID-19 vaccine. Each CDR3 is given with its conserved first and last residue. A D gene is named only where the DNA matches it firmly. Size is stated for part of the rows, as once, few or many counts, or as a class when the clone is expanded.

j_call: TRBJ1-2; d_call: TRBD1; clone_size: NA; v_call: TRBV28; cdr3_nt: TGTGCCAGCAGGGACGGGACAGACTATGGCTACACCTTC; cdr3_aa: CASRDGTDYGYTF
j_call: TRBJ1-1; d_call: NA; clone_size: NA; v_call: TRBV6-5; cdr3_nt: TGTGCCAGCAGTAAGACTCGGAACACTGAAGCTTTCTTT; cdr3_aa: CASSKTRNTEAFF
j_call: TRBJ1-3; d_call: NA; clone_size: NA; v_call: TRBV12-3/TRBV12-4; cdr3_nt: TGTGCCAGCAGTTATAACAACGGAAACACCATATATTTT; cdr3_aa: CASSYNNGNTIYF
j_call: TRBJ2-1; d_call: NA; clone_size: few; v_call: TRBV5-1; cdr3_nt: TGCGCCAGCAGCTTGACGACGAATGAGCAGTTCTTC; cdr3_aa: CASSLTTNEQFF
j_call: TRBJ2-3; d_call: NA; clone_size: NA; v_call: TRBV2; cdr3_nt: TGTGCCAGCAGTGATTTGGGCACGCAGTATTTT; cdr3_aa: CASSDLGTQYF
j_call: TRBJ1-3; d_call: TRBD1; clone_size: few; v_call: TRBV19; cdr3_nt: TGTGCCAGTAGGAAACAGGGGACTGGAAACACCATATATTTT; cdr3_aa: CASRKQGTGNTIYF
j_call: TRBJ1-2; d_call: NA; clone_size: NA; v_call: TRBV19; cdr3_nt: TGTGCCAGTAGTACCTCATATGACTATGGCTACACCTTC; cdr3_aa: CASSTSYDYGYTF
j_call: TRBJ1-2; d_call: TRBD1; clone_size: NA; v_call: TRBV5-4; cdr3_nt: TGTGCCAGCAGCGGCAGGACAGGGACTAACTATGGCTACACCTTC; cdr3_aa: CASSGRTGTNYGYTF
j_call: TRBJ1-1; d_call: NA; clone_size: NA; v_call: TRBV6-5; cdr3_nt: TGTGCCAGCAGGAAAGAATCCGGTAACACTGAAGCTTTCTTT; cdr3_aa: CASRKESGNTEAFF
j_call: TRBJ1-2; d_call: NA; clone_size: NA; v_call: TRBV4-3; cdr3_nt: TGCGCCAGCAGCCAAGAAACAGGGAATGGGAACTATGGCTACACCTTC; cdr3_aa: CASSQETGNGNYGYTF
j_call: TRBJ2-5; d_call: NA; clone_size: once; v_call: TRBV6-7; cdr3_nt: TGTGCCAGCAGTTACTTTACGCCTAATTTCCAAGAGACCCAGTACTTC; cdr3_aa: CASSYFTPNFQETQYF
j_call: TRBJ2-1; d_call: TRBD1; clone_size: few; v_call: TRBV18; cdr3_nt: TGTGCCAGCTCACTAGAGGGGGCTGAGCAGTTCTTC; cdr3_aa: CASSLEGAEQFF
j_call: TRBJ1-3; d_call: NA; clone_size: NA; v_call: TRBV21-1; cdr3_nt: TGTGCCAGCCGAAAGCGGGGGAGCTCTGGAAACACCATATATTTT; cdr3_aa: CASRKRGSSGNTIYF
j_call: TRBJ2-5; d_call: NA; clone_size: NA; v_call: TRBV3-1/TRBV3-2; cdr3_nt: TGTGCCAGCAGCATGCAAACCCCAGAGACCCAGTACTTC; cdr3_aa: CASSMQTPETQYF
j_call: TRBJ1-1; d_call: NA; clone_size: few; v_call: TRBV4-1; cdr3_nt: TGCGCCAGCAGCCAGGCTTCAGCGAACACTGAAGCTTTCTTT; cdr3_aa: CASSQASANTEAFF
j_call: TRBJ2-3; d_call: TRBD2; clone_size: NA; v_call: TRBV18; cdr3_nt: TGTGCCAGCTCACCACCCGGACTAGCGGGGGGCACAGATACGCAGTATTTT; cdr3_aa: CASSPPGLAGGTDTQYF
j_call: TRBJ2-3; d_call: TRBD2; clone_size: NA; v_call: TRBV3-1/TRBV3-2; cdr3_nt: TGTGCCAGCAGCCAAGAAGGGCGGGGGTATACGCAGTATTTT; cdr3_aa: CASSQEGRGYTQYF
j_call: TRBJ2-2; d_call: NA; clone_size: NA; v_call: TRBV7-9; cdr3_nt: TGTGCCAGCAGTCCCGGCACAACGAACACCGGGGAGCTGTTTTTT; cdr3_aa: CASSPGTTNTGELFF
j_call: TRBJ2-1; d_call: NA; clone_size: NA; v_call: TRBV7-3; cdr3_nt: TGTGCCAGCAGCTCGCAGGGATTCAATGAGCAGTTCTTC; cdr3_aa: CASSSQGFNEQFF
j_call: TRBJ2-5; d_call: NA; clone_size: NA; v_call: TRBV4-2; cdr3_nt: TGTGCCAGCAGCCGGGGGAATCAAGAGACCCAGTACTTC; cdr3_aa: CASSRGNQETQYF
j_call: TRBJ1-5; d_call: NA; clone_size: NA; v_call: TRBV10-1; cdr3_nt: TGCGCCAGCAGTGAGGTTCCAGATTACAATCAGCCCCAGCATTTT; cdr3_aa: CASSEVPDYNQPQHF
j_call: TRBJ2-2; d_call: TRBD1; clone_size: once; v_call: TRBV9; cdr3_nt: TGTGCCAGCAGCACCCCGGGGGACAGGGGCCGGACCGGGGAGCTGTTTTTT; cdr3_aa: CASSTPGDRGRTGELFF
j_call: TRBJ2-5; d_call: TRBD1; clone_size: NA; v_call: TRBV18; cdr3_nt: TGTGCCAGCTCACCACGGGACAGGAGCCTACAAGAGACCCAGTACTTC; cdr3_aa: CASSPRDRSLQETQYF
j_call: TRBJ1-4; d_call: NA; clone_size: few; v_call: TRBV4-1; cdr3_nt: TGCGCCAGCAGCTTCGAGACAGGAGCCAAACTGTTTTTT; cdr3_aa: CASSFETGAKLFF
j_call: TRBJ2-1; d_call: NA; clone_size: NA; v_call: TRBV2; cdr3_nt: TGTGCCAGCAGTGCTGGGGTAGCCTACAATGAGCAGTTCTTC; cdr3_aa: CASSAGVAYNEQFF
j_call: TRBJ2-2; d_call: NA; clone_size: NA; v_call: TRBV11-2; cdr3_nt: TGTGCCAGCAGCTTTCGAGGTTTTCAGGGCGGGGAGCTGTTTTTT; cdr3_aa: CASSFRGFQGGELFF
j_call: TRBJ1-2; d_call: TRBD1; clone_size: NA; v_call: TRBV28; cdr3_nt: TGTGCCAGCAGTTTACCCGGGACAGCCAAATCGTATGGCTACACCTTC; cdr3_aa: CASSLPGTAKSYGYTF
j_call: TRBJ1-5; d_call: TRBD1; clone_size: NA; v_call: TRBV2; cdr3_nt: TGTGCCAGCACCTCACAGGGGGGCTATCAGCCCCAGCATTTT; cdr3_aa: CASTSQGGYQPQHF
j_call: TRBJ1-1; d_call: NA; clone_size: NA; v_call: TRBV12-3/TRBV12-4; cdr3_nt: TGTGCCAGCAGCTGGGGCACTGAAGCTTTCTTT; cdr3_aa: CASSWGTEAFF
j_call: TRBJ1-2; d_call: NA; clone_size: NA; v_call: TRBV30; cdr3_nt: TGTGCCTGGAGTAAACTTTCGGGGGGCTACACCTTC; cdr3_aa: CAWSKLSGGYTF
j_call: TRBJ2-3; d_call: NA; clone_size: NA; v_call: TRBV6-6; cdr3_nt: TGTGCCAGCAGCAGGGACCTTGGGCCAGATACGCAGTATTTT; cdr3_aa: CASSRDLGPDTQYF
j_call: TRBJ1-2; d_call: NA; clone_size: NA; v_call: TRBV3-1/TRBV3-2; cdr3_nt: TGTGCCAGCAGCCCACGGACAGTTGTGTACTATGGCTACACCTTC; cdr3_aa: CASSPRTVVYYGYTF
j_call: TRBJ2-3; d_call: TRBD1; clone_size: NA; v_call: TRBV19; cdr3_nt: TGTGCCAGTAGTCCAGGGGGCGGGGATACGCAGTATTTT; cdr3_aa: CASSPGGGDTQYF
j_call: TRBJ2-5; d_call: NA; clone_size: NA; v_call: TRBV5-6; cdr3_nt: TGTGCCAGCAGCTTTAGGGGCACAATACAAGAGACCCAGTACTTC; cdr3_aa: CASSFRGTIQETQYF
j_call: TRBJ2-3; d_call: TRBD2; clone_size: NA; v_call: TRBV2; cdr3_nt: TGTGCCAGCAAGCGGGACTGGTCCTCAGATACGCAGTATTTT; cdr3_aa: CASKRDWSSDTQYF